The entry that follows covers one T cell receptor (beta chain) sequence. The V end lost 0 bases, the J end lost 3 bases, and 18 bases lay between the germline ends. CDR1 and CDR2 (germline): LGHNA, YNFKEQ. The CDR3 is 17 residues long. These data belong to a study of blood T cell repertoires in COVID-19. Study-level information: COVID-19 samples, acute and convalescent, were from the United States, Italy and Spain. PBMCs, B-cell-depleted T cells, or T cells provided the cDNA or gDNA that made up the material.

Methods used by the authors: Amplifying reference gene primers gave estimates of nucleated cell counts. Method: immunoSEQ multiplex PCR; TCRdb's copy keeps in-frame clones and lacks some. V and J calls and clone size come straight from that table; D and trimming were deduced from the DNA. Among 95,000 to 110,000 clones, roughly 80% were seen once, and the ten largest hold 4% to 6%. Sequenced input: peripheral blood. The TCR comes from a man aged 60-69 years with acute or convalescent COVID-19. The chain carries TRBV4-2 and TRBJ2-7; D is uncertain. The chain's CDR3 is CASSQDRTSVLHYEQYF. The CDR3 DNA reads as TGTGCCAGCAGCCAAGATCGAACCAGCGTACTTCACTACGAGCAGTACTTC.